Here is one TCR beta chain with its context. It lacks a known antigen. No much larger clone is present one base from it, and per-base qualities are unavailable. The CDR3 goes from the cysteine to the phenylalanine over 14 residues. Only CDR3 DNA remains: 42 bases, in frame from the first base. The germline V gene gives CDR1 as ENHRY and CDR2 as SYGVKD. Following the manufacturer's recommendations, the immunoSEQ kit was used to generate TCR beta libraries from genomic DNA. To prepare libraries, a first multiplex PCR with proprietary primers was run, followed by a second PCR that added unique barcodes, and a bead cleanup was done after each round. A kit-provided positive control reaction and a negative control reaction were included in every sample batch. The final libraries underwent checking on an Agilent 4200 TapeStation D1000 ScreenTape, volumetric pooling, and quantification by qPCR. An Illumina NextSeq500 fitted with a MidOutput 150-cycle cartridge performed the sequencing, running 156 Read1 cycles and 15 Index1 cycles with the kit's custom primers. The pooled library was loaded at 0.8 to 1 pM with a roughly 20% PhiX control spike-in. Per the original workflow: Vendor-processed data were analyzed in R, and a clonotype was defined as all T cells sharing the same CDR3 nucleotide sequence. In the clone abundance analyses, frequencies in each sample were normalized to that sample's 10,000 most abundant clones. Before analysis, public T cell clones were removed, and these numbered fewer than six per sample on average. An abundance difference of at least 32-fold between compartments was the criterion for calling clonotypes tumor-enriched or baseline blood-enriched. Clonotypes expanded or contracted between blood time points were identified with a beta-binomial differential abundance model. Tumor-blood repertoire similarity was measured with the Baroni-Urbani and Buser coefficient, and group comparisons used two-tailed Wilcoxon tests in R. TCRdb took over this immuneACCESS table, retaining in-frame rearrangements with V and J assigned. Such tables are incomplete; in checked studies, under half of the missing clones stem from an unresolved V gene, and the remainder is unexplained. The D gene and trimming were derived from the DNA, and the V and J assignments and clone size from that table. This sample has about 78,000 clones in its table, and approximately 90% of those were observed once. The ten largest clones capture 5.5% to 7% of the sample.

The source of the sample is a study of radiation and T cells in renal cell carcinoma (dated by TCRdb to 2020 to 2021). About the study as a whole: A total of 53 samples underwent TCR beta sequencing, made up of approximately 26 tumors and roughly 27 peripheral blood samples. Across all 50 or so samples, 4,016,671 unique CDR3 nucleotide sequences, encoding 2.5 million to 3 million unique CDR3 amino acid sequences, were identified. The last blood draw happened 4 weeks after radiation, timed to coincide with nephrectomy.

The time point label, read with the paper, signifies: blood 4 weeks post-SBRT, at nephrectomy. This sample's treatment or condition label indicates: 15 Gy SBRT to primary tumor, nephrectomy 4 weeks later. Samples were obtained from a clinical trial, in which 15 Gy stereotactic body radiation therapy was delivered to primary renal cell carcinomas and nephrectomy was performed 4 weeks later. To follow tumor-enriched clonotypes, peripheral blood was collected serially from radiation-treated patients at baseline and again at 2 weeks and 4 weeks after SBRT. Every patient had renal cell carcinoma of clear cell pathology. The QIAamp DNA Blood Mini Kit (Qiagen) was used to prepare genomic DNA for TCR sequencing. Samples were included in the analyses only if all quality control checks were passed. What the study reported, not specific to this receptor: No pretreatment tumor biopsies were available, so the baseline intratumoral presence of clonotypes could not be determined. In blood, the top tumor clonotypes increased between baseline and 2 weeks post-radiation and then shrank by 4 weeks, which suggests that tumor-resident clones expanded only transiently. Changes in the blood repertoire were not tracked past 4 weeks after treatment. Effects of radiation dose or scheduling on the TCR repertoire could not be addressed with the single-armed trial design.

This chain joins TRBV10-3 to TRBJ2-5; the D gene is perhaps TRBD2, on 5 matching bases. With the DNA end fitting TRBJ2-7 better, the J assignment may be wrong. The receptor was derived from an older woman with renal cell carcinoma. The sequencing used blood, collected from a patient whose treatment included radiotherapy and nephrectomy. The nucleotides are TGTGCCATCAGTGAGGGAGGACTCTTCGGCGAGCAGTACTTC. This yields the protein CAISEGGLFGEQYF.